The present T cell receptor (beta chain) was sequenced within a study of blood T cell repertoires in COVID-19. The overall study: Donors in the United States, Italy and Spain gave samples during acute or convalescent COVID-19. PBMCs, B-cell-depleted T cells, or T cells were the source of the cDNA or gDNA that made up the material.

Authors' analysis steps: Reference gene primer amplification gave estimated nucleated cell counts. Sequenced by immunoSEQ multiplex PCR; TCRdb stores in-frame clones only, minus some. Clone size and V and J calls were adopted from that table, with D and trimming inferred from the DNA. The sample holds 110,000 to 150,000 clones, around nine tenths seen once. The clonotype comes from a man aged 50-60 years with active or convalescent COVID-19. Sample: peripheral blood.

The CDR3 reads CASSRGSDSQETQYF. The CDR3 DNA reads as TGTGCCAGCTCACGAGGCAGCGACAGCCAAGAGACCCAGTACTTC. The chain carries TRBV18 and TRBJ2-5, with D possibly matching TRBD1 (5 bases). The CDR3 runs 15 residues. V lost 4 bases, J lost 1 base, and 13 bases lay in between. Germline CDR1 and CDR2: KGHSH and LQKENI.